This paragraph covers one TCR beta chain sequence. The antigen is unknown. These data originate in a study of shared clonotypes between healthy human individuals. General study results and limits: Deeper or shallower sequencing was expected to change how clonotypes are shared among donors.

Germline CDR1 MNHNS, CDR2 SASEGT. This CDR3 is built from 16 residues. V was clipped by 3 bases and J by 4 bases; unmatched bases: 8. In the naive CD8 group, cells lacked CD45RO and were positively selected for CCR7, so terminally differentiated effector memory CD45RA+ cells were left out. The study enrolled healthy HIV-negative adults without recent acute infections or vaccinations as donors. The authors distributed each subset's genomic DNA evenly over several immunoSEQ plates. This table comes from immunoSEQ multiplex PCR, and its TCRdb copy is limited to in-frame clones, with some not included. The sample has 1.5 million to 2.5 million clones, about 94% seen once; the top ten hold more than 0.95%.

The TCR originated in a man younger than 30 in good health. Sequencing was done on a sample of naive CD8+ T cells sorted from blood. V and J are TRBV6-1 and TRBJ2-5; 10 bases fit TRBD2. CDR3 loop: CASSDSGRDGVETQYF. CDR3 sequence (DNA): TGTGCCAGCAGTGACAGCGGGAGGGACGGGGTAGAGACCCAGTACTTC.